Presented here are 22 T cell receptor beta chains from one specimen sequenced in a study of blood T cell repertoires in COVID-19. Using immunoSEQ multiplex PCR, the repertoire was profiled, and TCRdb retains in-frame clones only, with some absent. The sample gives about 400,000 clones, more than 70% of which show up once; around 1.3% is in the top ten. The source material was peripheral blood. These receptors were collected from a man in his forties with acute or convalescent COVID-19.

This chain joins TRBV6-6 and TRBJ2-1; TRBD2 matches 10 bases. CDR3 length: 16 amino acids. Germline V lookup: CDR1 MNHNY, CDR2 SVGAGI (reference sequence). With V trimmed by 4 bases and J by 4 bases, 7 bases remained unmatched. CDR3 nucleotide sequence: TGTGCCAGCAGTTCCCTTCTAGCGGGGGCGTACAATGAGCAGTTCTTC. This sequence encodes CASSSLLAGAYNEQFF.

The V call is TRBV20-1, the J call TRBJ1-4, with unresolved D. The ends were cut back, 6 bases at V and 5 bases at J, with 4 bases in the middle. The CDR3 has 10 residues. CDR1 is DFQATT, CDR2 SNEGSKA, per germline (reference sequence). This CDR3 reads CSAPNEKLFF. CDR3 sequence (DNA): TGCAGTGCCCCAAATGAAAAACTGTTTTTT.

Only a few counts were recorded for this clone. The gene calls are TRBV2 and TRBJ2-1; 10 bases map to TRBD2. CDR1 is SNHLY, CDR2 FYNNEI, per germline. The CDR3 is 13 amino acids. Losses at the gene ends were 4 bases for V and 8 bases for J; bases not matched to a gene: 2. The CDR3 spells CASSASGSDEQFF. Written as DNA, the CDR3 is TGTGCCAGCAGTGCTAGCGGGAGCGATGAGCAGTTCTTC.

The rearrangement joins TRBV6-5 to TRBJ1-5, with 7 bases aligning to TRBD1. The germline V gene encodes CDR1 MNHEY and CDR2 SVGAGI. This CDR3 is 15 amino acids long. J lost 2 bases, V lost 4 bases, and 5 bases had no gene match. CDR3 nucleotide sequence: TGTGCCAGCAGTTGGGACAGTCTAGGCAATCAGCCCCAGCATTTT. Translated, it gives CASSWDSLGNQPQHF.

The V and J genes are TRBV4-2 and TRBJ1-3; possibly TRBD1 for D (5 bases). This CDR3 contains 16 residues. Germline CDR1 is LGHNA and CDR2 is YNFKEQ. Between the trimmed V and J ends, which lost 4 bases and 4 bases, there was a span of 17 bases. DNA for the CDR3: TGTGCCAGCAGCCCCGGAACAGACAGCTTAGGAAACACCATATATTTT. It codes for CASSPGTDSLGNTIYF.

The chain recombines TRBV19 with TRBJ1-1, with a weak D call TRBD1 (5 bases). The CDR3 extends over 15 amino acids. The germline V gene has CDR1 LNHDA and CDR2 SQIVND (reference sequence). Trimming removed 3 bases from V and 4 bases from J, with 15 bases in between. The CDR3 region has the DNA TGTGCCAGTAGTATCGGGGGTCTGGGATTCACTGAAGCTTTCTTT. It codes for CASSIGGLGFTEAFF.

For the CDR3, the DNA is TGTGCCATCAGTGAAATCAGGAACACCGGGGAGCTGTTTTTT. This encodes CAISEIRNTGELFF. This chain connects TRBV10-3 to TRBJ2-2; D is unresolved. The CDR3 has 14 residues. From germline, CDR1 is ENHRY and CDR2 SYGVKD. The V gene lost 3 bases and the J gene lost 1 base, with 6 bases spanning the gap.

The chain carries TRBV14 and TRBJ1-2; D unclear. The CDR3 covers 17 residues. The germline CDR1 and CDR2 sequences are SGHDN and FVKESK. V lost 2 bases and J 2 bases, leaving 18 bases between the germline ends. Here the CDR3 DNA reads TGTGCCAGCAGCCAACAAGCGGAGACCGGGCCCAACTATGGCTACACCTTC. It encodes CASSQQAETGPNYGYTF.

CDR3 loop: CASSVEGAITEQFF. Here the CDR3 DNA reads TGTGCCAGCAGCGTAGAGGGGGCGATAACTGAGCAGTTCTTC. This chain links TRBV9 with TRBJ2-1, with 7 bases aligning to TRBD1. This CDR3 is 14 amino acids long. Germline trimming cut 0 bases from V and 9 bases from J; bases unmatched to any gene: 6. Germline CDR1 and CDR2: SGDLS and YYNGEE.

The CDR3 nucleotides are TGTGCCAGCAGCCAAGATCGTGTGGCAGCGGATGGCTACACCTTC. This translates into CASSQDRVAADGYTF. The chain is built from TRBV14 and TRBJ1-2; unclear D gene. The length of the CDR3 is 15 residues. CDR1 SGHDN and CDR2 FVKESK come from the germline V gene. V was clipped by 0 bases and J by 6 bases, with 14 bases between them. The complete variable domain, with remaining parts taken from reference TRBV14 and TRBJ1-2, reads EAGVTQFPSHSVIEKGQTVTLRCDPISGHDNLYWYRRVMGKEIKFLLHFVKESKQDESGMPNNRFLAERTGGTYSTLKVQPAELEDSGVYFCASSQDRVAADGYTFGSGTRLTVV.

This chain uses TRBV4-1 with TRBJ2-7; no definite D call. There are 14 residues in the CDR3. Germline lookup yields CDR1 MGHRA and CDR2 YSYEKL. The V gene lost 1 base and the J gene lost 4 bases, with 11 bases spanning the gap. CDR3 sequence (DNA): TGCGCCAGCAGCCAAGTAGCCGCCGGATACGAGCAGTACTTC. It is translated as CASSQVAAGYEQYF.

The chain links TRBV12-3 or TRBV12-4 to TRBJ2-2; D perhaps matches TRBD2 (6 bases). The CDR3 has 12 amino acids. V shed 5 bases and J shed 9 bases, with 10 bases lying between them. This CDR3 reads CASSIGGRELFF. CDR3 nucleotides: TGTGCCAGCAGTATCGGGGGAAGGGAGCTGTTTTTT.

V and J are TRBV28 and TRBJ2-7; D is uncertain. Per germline, CDR1 MDHEN and CDR2 SYDVKM. The CDR3 consists of 12 residues. Deletions cut 1 base from V and 4 bases from J, with 5 bases between. CDR3: CASSLLTYEQYF. CDR3 nucleotide sequence: TGTGCCAGCAGTTTATTGACTTACGAGCAGTACTTC.

The chain links TRBV30 to TRBJ2-5; D may be TRBD1 (6 bases). V lost 2 bases to trimming and J lost 2 bases, with 9 bases between them. Germline values: CDR1 GTSNPN, CDR2 SVGIG (reference sequence). The CDR3 loop spans 13 amino acids. In DNA form, the CDR3 reads TGTGCCTGGAGTCGGACAGTTCAAGAGACCCAGTACTTC. Its protein is CAWSRTVQETQYF.

V usage is TRBV10-1 and J usage is TRBJ1-2; TRBD1 aligns across 7 bases. V lost 11 bases to trimming and J lost 7 bases; unmatched junction nucleotides: 13. Germline CDR1 WNHNN, CDR2 SYGVQD (reference sequence). CDR3 length equals 13 residues. CDR3 residues: CAGETGWGAGYTF. CDR3 bases: TGCGCCGGCGAGACAGGGTGGGGGGCTGGCTACACCTTC.

This chain joins TRBV28 and TRBJ1-2, with TRBD1 matching over 8 bases. Germline CDR1 is MDHEN and CDR2 is SYDVKM. Germline trimming cut 5 bases from V and 4 bases from J; bases unmatched to any gene: 3. This CDR3 is built from 13 residues. This CDR3 is CASSETGGYGYTF. The DNA of the CDR3 is TGTGCCAGCAGTGAAACAGGGGGCTATGGCTACACCTTC.

V usage is TRBV5-1 and J usage is TRBJ2-7; 9 nucleotides line up with TRBD1. This CDR3 contains 16 residues. Germline trimming cut 0 bases from V and 0 bases from J; bases unmatched to any gene: 4. CDR1 SGHRS and CDR2 YFSETQ come from the germline V gene. The CDR3 here is CASSLGQGGYSYEQYF. Written as DNA, the CDR3 is TGCGCCAGCAGCTTGGGACAGGGGGGCTACTCCTACGAGCAGTACTTC.

The chain joins TRBV5-4 to TRBJ1-2; D ambiguous. Deletions cut 0 bases from V and 7 bases from J, with 7 bases between. CDR1 SGHNT and CDR2 YYREEE come from the germline V gene (reference sequence). The CDR3 runs to 12 residues. CDR3: CASSLGNRGYTF. The CDR3, as DNA: TGTGCCAGCAGCTTGGGTAATCGTGGCTACACCTTC.

This clone was found many times. The V and J genes are TRBV6-4 and TRBJ2-2; 11 bases line up with TRBD1. This CDR3 contains 14 residues. Trimming at V came to 4 bases and at J to 6 bases, leaving 1 base not matched to a gene. Germline CDR1 and CDR2: MRHNA and SNTAGT. CDR3 bases: TGTGCCAGCAGTGGGACAGGGGGCGCCGGGGAGCTGTTTTTT. It codes for CASSGTGGAGELFF.

On this clone: Mismatch with germline at one junction end may stem from a read error. The chain couples TRBV4-1 to TRBJ1-4, with unresolved D. Per the germline V gene, CDR1 is MGHRA and CDR2 is YSYEKL. The CDR3 covers 13 residues. In DNA, the CDR3 is TGTGCTACAGCCTTTGCAACTAATGAAAAACTGTTTTTT. Protein product: CATAFATNEKLFF.

This clone was detected only once. The chain has TRBV5-1 and TRBJ2-2; no reliable D call. Trimming removed 2 bases at V and 0 bases at J, with 8 bases between. Germline V gene lookup returns CDR1 SGHRS and CDR2 YFSETQ. The CDR3 consists of 15 residues. The chain's CDR3 is CASSFGRTNTGELFF. The DNA for the CDR3 is TGCGCCAGCAGCTTTGGGCGAACGAACACCGGGGAGCTGTTTTTT.

This chain links TRBV5-1 with TRBJ2-7; 9 nucleotides match TRBD1. J lost 5 bases, V lost 1 base, and 10 bases had no gene match. Germline V lookup: CDR1 SGHRS, CDR2 YFSETQ. The CDR3 is made up of 16 amino acids. The CDR3 nucleotides are TGCGCCAGCAGCTTGACCGGGACAGGGAAGACCCACGAGCAGTACTTC. Encoded protein: CASSLTGTGKTHEQYF.